This entry lists 11 T cell receptor beta chains sequenced from one sample in a study of CD8 T cells in Susac syndrome. Random hexamers were used to reverse transcribe an amount of roughly 0.45 to 1 ug RNA. TCRdb re-derived calls from the immunoSEQ multiplex PCR reads in MiXCR, one entry per CDR3 protein. The table has around 300,000 distinct CDR3 sequences, about 89% seen once; the top ten hold more than 0.15%. Sequences were obtained from CD8+ T cells from PBMCs. These receptors were collected from a human donor with multiple sclerosis.

Here the CDR3 reads CASSYSLDLGNEQFF. The CDR3 nucleotides are TGTGCCAGCAGTTACTCGCTAGATTTGGGGAATGAGCAGTTCTTC. The J gene is TRBJ2-1, the V gene TRBV6-5; the D is unclear. CDR3 length equals 15 residues. In germline, CDR1 is MNHEY, CDR2 SVGAGI. With 0 bases removed from V and 7 bases from J, the gap between germline ends came to 13 bases.

This clonotype is a singleton in its sample. The chain couples TRBV4-2 to TRBJ1-1; D perhaps matches TRBD1 (6 bases). The germline CDR1 and CDR2 sequences are LGHNA and YNFKEQ. CDR3 length: 18 amino acids. Trimming took 0 bases from V and 7 from J, leaving 24 bases between them. In DNA, the CDR3 is TGTGCCAGCAGCCAAGAAGGAGGTTGGGGGGCAGGGGACCATGAAGCTTTCTTT. Translation gives CASSQEGGWGAGDHEAFF.

The chain employs TRBV6-2 or TRBV6-3 and TRBJ1-1; D perhaps matches TRBD1 (6 bases). Germline CDR1 and CDR2: MNHEY and SVGEGT. Trimming stripped 2 bases from V and 0 bases from J, with 13 bases between. The CDR3 is 16 residues long. The chain's CDR3 is CASSYAEDRLNTEAFF. The CDR3 DNA follows: TGTGCCAGCAGTTACGCAGAGGACAGACTGAACACTGAAGCTTTCTTT.

V gene TRBV10-3 combines with J gene TRBJ1-3; no firm D call. The V end was cut by 3 bases, the J end by 0 bases, with 15 bases between. This CDR3 has 17 residues. Germline V gene lookup returns CDR1 ENHRY and CDR2 SYGVKD. The CDR3 DNA is TGTGCCATCAGTGAAATCCGGCAGGCTGCCTCTGGAAACACCATATATTTT. It codes for CAISEIRQAASGNTIYF.

The V gene is TRBV28, the J gene TRBJ2-1; weak D call: TRBD2 (5 bases). This CDR3 comprises 14 residues. V was clipped by 11 bases and J by 1 base, with 15 bases between them. The germline CDR1 and CDR2 sequences are MDHEN and SYDVKM. For the CDR3, the DNA is TGTGCCGCAGCTCCCCAGCGGTCCTACAATGAGCAGTTCTTC. Its translation is CAAAPQRSYNEQFF.

V gene TRBV20-1 combines with J gene TRBJ1-5, with D unclear. The germline V gene has CDR1 DFQATT and CDR2 SNEGSKA (reference sequence). This CDR3 has 15 amino acids. V was clipped by 5 bases and J by 8 bases, with 22 bases between them. The CDR3 protein is CSAVLRAVGSEPQHF. CDR3 nucleotide sequence: TGCAGTGCTGTTCTCCGGGCAGTTGGTTCGGAGCCCCAGCATTTT.

The chain uses TRBV5-1 and TRBJ1-1; a possible D gene is TRBD1 (5 bases). The length of the CDR3 is 13 residues. Trimming took 7 bases from V and 2 from J, leaving 12 bases between them. The germline V gene encodes CDR1 SGHRS and CDR2 YFSETQ. The CDR3 loop is CASATGGNTEAFF. DNA of the CDR3: TGCGCCAGCGCGACTGGGGGAAACACTGAAGCTTTCTTT. Full variable domain (outside the CDR3, taken from reference TRBV5-1 and TRBJ1-1): KAGVTQTPRYLIKTRGQQVTLSCSPISGHRSVSWYQQTPGQGLQFLFEYFSETQRNKGNFPGRFSGRQFSNSRSEMNVSTLELGDSALYLCASATGGNTEAFFGQGTRLTVV.

The V call is TRBV4-3, the J call TRBJ2-3; no clear D. This CDR3 spans 15 amino acids. Germline CDR1 LGHNA, CDR2 YSLEER. V was clipped by 0 bases and J by 7 bases, with 14 bases between them. The CDR3 loop is CASSQDTHLENTQYF. CDR3 DNA sequence: TGCGCCAGCAGCCAAGATACGCATTTGGAAAATACGCAGTATTTT.

V usage is TRBV11-2 and J usage is TRBJ2-7; D is perhaps TRBD1 (6 bases). Looked up from germline, CDR1 is SGHAT and CDR2 is FQNNGV. Trimming stripped 1 base from V and 3 bases from J, with 13 bases between. The CDR3 is 15 residues long. The CDR3 DNA reads TGTGCCAGCAGCTTAGCTCACAGGGCTAACTACGAGCAGTACTTC. This gives the protein CASSLAHRANYEQYF. The full variable domain, in which reference TRBV11-2 and TRBJ2-7 provide the parts outside the CDR3, is EAGVAQSPRYKIIEKRQSVAFWCNPISGHATLYWYQQILGQGPKLLIQFQNNGVVDDSQLPKDRFSAERLKGVDSTLKIQPAKLEDSAVYLCASSLAHRANYEQYFGPGTRLTVT.

The chain recombines TRBV7-3 with TRBJ1-1, with a weak D call TRBD1 (5 bases). CDR1 is SGHTA and CDR2 is FQGTGA in the germline V gene. The CDR3 consists of 14 residues. Between the trimmed V and J ends, which lost 2 bases and 5 bases, there was a span of 12 bases. CDR3 protein: CASSLWGPWTEAFF. The CDR3 DNA is TGTGCCAGCAGCTTATGGGGCCCCTGGACTGAAGCTTTCTTT.

Here the CDR3 reads CASSPGTGGNTIYF. Written as DNA, the CDR3 is TGTGCCAGCAGTCCCGGGACAGGGGGAAACACCATATATTTT. The chain uses TRBV2 and TRBJ1-3; 9 positions match TRBD1. This CDR3 region has 14 residues. Germline CDR1 and CDR2: SNHLY and FYNNEI. V lost 5 bases to trimming and J lost 4 bases; unmatched junction nucleotides: 3.